This note documents a single T cell receptor (beta chain) sequence. These data are taken from a study of T cell changes during pregnancy in multiple sclerosis. CDR1 and CDR2 from the germline V gene are SNHLY and FYNNEI. The CDR3 consists of 15 residues. Trimming removed 3 bases from V and 6 bases from J, with 12 bases in between. Produced via immunoSEQ multiplex PCR; TCRdb's table is partial and in-frame only. The sample has 75,000 to 100,000 clones, 90% to 95% seen once. V and J are TRBV2 and TRBJ1-6; tentatively, D is TRBD1 (6 bases). The receptor was derived from a female donor in good health, enrolled as a control in a pregnancy study. The sequencing here drew on peripheral blood, taken after pregnancy. Here the CDR3 DNA reads TGTGCCAGCAGTGACGCAGGGGCTGGTAATTCACCCCTCCACTTT. As protein: CASSDAGAGNSPLHF.